This T cell receptor beta chain was observed in a study of T cells in Graves' hyperthyroidism and ophthalmopathy. Study conclusions and caveats: The blood repertoire included most of the expanded thyroid clonotypes above 0.001.

Deletions cut 1 base from V and 4 bases from J, with 10 bases between. The CDR3 sequence is 14 residues long. Germline V gives CDR1 SGHTA, CDR2 FQGNSA. RNA transcripts yielded amplified TCR beta CDR3 regions. HTBI primers were employed in a first-round RT-PCR of the TCR CDR3. TCRdb reanalysed the multiplex PCR reads using MiXCR and keeps one entry per CDR3 protein. The sample lists roughly 380,000 distinct CDR3 sequences, about a sixth occurring once. This clonotype was seen repeatedly, ten times or more. Its target is not known. The TCR originated in a woman aged 40 to 55 with Graves' ophthalmopathy. The chain employs TRBV7-2 and TRBJ2-5; a possible D gene is TRBD2 (5 bases). The source material was blood. The CDR3 region is CASSLVTGSETQYF. As DNA, the CDR3 is TGTGCCAGCAGCTTAGTAACGGGATCAGAGACCCAGTACTTC.